Included here is one TCR beta chain sequence, with context. It lacks a known antigen. No per-base quality is available; no much larger clone lies one base away. The protocol used for the library was the immunoSEQ multiplex PCR assay. Following the manufacturer's protocol, the hsTCRB Kit was used to amplify rearranged TCR beta chain sequences. Sequencing of TCRB libraries was carried out on an Illumina MiSeq. Per the source publication's procedure: The proprietary platform of the kit vendor was used for demultiplexing, trimming and gene mapping. Not all clones reach the TCRdb copy of this immuneACCESS table, which keeps in-frame sequences only. Checked studies attribute under half of the gap to unresolved V genes and leave the rest unexplained. The V and J calls and clone size were taken over from that table, and D and trimming were inferred from the DNA. This sample has around 54,000 clones in its table, and about 87% of those were observed once. The ten largest clones take up around 1.5% of the sample.

These data belong to a study of a mutant IDH1 vaccine in newly diagnosed glioma (TCRdb year 2021). With respect to the entire study: Patients received eight vaccinations in weeks 1, 3, 5, 7, 11, 15, 19 and 23, corresponding to visits V03 through V10. Vaccination was initiated 4-6 weeks after radiotherapy alone, or concurrently with temozolomide cycles in the chemotherapy-containing groups. Of the approximately 35 treated patients, approximately 62% were male and approximately 38% were female, and the mean age was roughly 40 years. Prior to enrollment, patients had been given standard therapy consisting of radiotherapy alone, temozolomide alone, or radiochemotherapy with temozolomide, with the combination given to most patients. Six visits were used for peripheral blood collection: V03 (baseline), V05, V07, V10, V12 and V13. For exploratory analyses, about two dozen treated patients had longitudinal TCRB deep sequencing done wherever samples were available. Summary of the overall study and its limitations: Availability determined which PBMC samples were chosen for TCRB deep sequencing. No apparent relationship was observed between pseudoprogression and alterations in the top peripheral T cell clonotypes detected by TCRB sequencing. The authors stated that sample limitations prevented analyses of patient blood samples from being reproduced. Vaccine-induced immune responses across multiple MHC alleles were detected in 93.3% of patients.

Per the publication, the time point label means: week 23, last vaccination. Each vaccine dose was 300 ug of a 20-mer mutant IDH1 peptide in Montanide, given subcutaneously with topical imiquimod. All donors had newly diagnosed IDH1-mutant astrocytomas of WHO grade 3 or 4 that showed loss of nuclear ATRX. The samples were drawn from NOA16, a multicentre, single-arm, open-label phase I trial in Germany that tested a mutant IDH1 peptide vaccine in humans for the first time. Genomic DNA for TCRB sequencing was extracted from EDTA blood using the DNeasy Blood and Tissue Kit. The source is a man aged 40-50 years with glioma. Here the sequenced sample was PBMCs, taken from a glioma patient whose treatment included an IDH1 peptide vaccine.

The encoded CDR3 is CASIAGEAFF. The DNA sequence is as follows: TGTGCCAGCATTGCCGGTGAAGCTTTCTTT. The sequence links TRBV6-6 to TRBJ1-1, with the D gene not confidently named. Trimming takes 7 bases from V and 7 bases from J, and the germline ends sit 7 bases apart. CDR3 length: 10 amino acids, cysteine to phenylalanine. Only CDR3 DNA is held: 30 bases, read in frame from base 1. As encoded in the germline V gene (reference sequence), CDR1 is MNHNY while CDR2 is SVGAGI.